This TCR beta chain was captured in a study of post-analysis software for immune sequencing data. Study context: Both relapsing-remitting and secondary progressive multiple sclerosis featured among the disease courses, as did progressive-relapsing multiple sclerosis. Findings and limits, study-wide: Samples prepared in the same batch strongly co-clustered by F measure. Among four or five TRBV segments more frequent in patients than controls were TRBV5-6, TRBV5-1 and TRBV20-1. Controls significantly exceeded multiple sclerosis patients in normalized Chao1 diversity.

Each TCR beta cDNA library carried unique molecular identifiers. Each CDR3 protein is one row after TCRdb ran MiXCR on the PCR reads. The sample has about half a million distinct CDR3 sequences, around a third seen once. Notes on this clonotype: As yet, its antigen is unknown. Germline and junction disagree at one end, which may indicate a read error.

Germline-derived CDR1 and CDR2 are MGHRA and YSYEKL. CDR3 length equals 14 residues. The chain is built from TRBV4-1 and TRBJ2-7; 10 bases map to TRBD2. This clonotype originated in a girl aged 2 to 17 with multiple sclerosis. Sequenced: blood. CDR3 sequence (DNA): TGCGTCAGCAGCCCTAGCGGGGGACCCTACGAGCAGTACTTC. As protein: CVSSPSGGPYEQYF.